Included here is one TCR beta chain sequence, with context. The CDR3 has 17 amino acids. Deletions cut 0 bases from V and 1 base from J, with 14 bases between. Germline V lookup: CDR1 LGHDT, CDR2 YNNKEL (reference sequence). The source of the sample is a study of T cell responses to AZD1222 COVID-19 vaccine. Using immunoSEQ multiplex PCR, the repertoire was profiled, and TCRdb retains in-frame clones only, with some absent. The table shows around 77,000 clones, with 75% to 90% occurring only once. The TCR comes from an adult in good health. This specimen consisted of peripheral blood, obtained on day 0 of AZD1222 vaccination. This chain joins TRBV3-1 (or the pseudogene TRBV3-2) and TRBJ2-3; D gene uncertain. CDR3 protein: CASSQDPWSRGTDTQYF. In DNA form, the CDR3 reads TGTGCCAGCAGCCAAGATCCATGGAGTCGGGGCACAGATACGCAGTATTTT.